This T cell receptor beta chain was obtained from a study of T-cell memory formation after mild COVID-19 listed by TCRdb under 2021. Regarding the research as a whole: TCR sequence clusters from the two donors were found to be largely donor specific. In a couple of donors, T-cell clones that expanded and contracted after mild COVID-19 were tracked by sequencing TCRalpha and TCRbeta repertoires over time. Two young, previously healthy adult volunteers, one female and one male, were included in the cohort. Findings and caveats that apply to the study as a whole: Balanced CD4/CD8 phenotypes were observed for clones contracting from day 15 to 85, whereas a bias towards CD4+ was observed for a second wave of clones expanding from day 15 to 37. The study included only a couple of mild cases, and larger cohorts that include severe cases with pre-infection samples were judged to be necessary. Contracting CD4+ clones were found mainly in CM and EM memory subsets, while CD8+ clones were enriched in EMRA. SARS-CoV-2 specificity was not confirmed for the second-wave clones peaking on day 37. Some responding clones were detected in pre-infection memory, suggesting pre-existing cross-reactive memory T cells joined the SARS-CoV-2 response.

Note on this clonotype: Its binding antigen is unknown. Per-base qualities were not stored, and no clone one base away is much larger.

The sample was run on an Illumina NovaSeq 6000. Using 5'RACE with constant-segment primers, TCRalpha and TCRbeta cDNA libraries were constructed, with sample barcodes and unique molecular identifiers added in the process. Trizol reagent was used to extract RNA from every sample. Libraries were amplified in two PCR steps, with a second sample barcode and Illumina TruSeq adapters added in the second step. Sequencing of libraries was performed on an Illumina NovaSeq with 2 x 150 bp paired-end reads. The original pipeline was this. The reads were demultiplexed and collapsed into UMI-guided consensus sequences using migec v1.2.7. Using mixcr v2.1.11, UMI consensuses were aligned to TRA and TRB V and J templates and then assembled into clonotypes. Clonotypes were classified as expanded or contracted when called significant by both edgeR and NoisET, with noise models trained on biological replicates. For edgeR calls, the thresholds were a false discovery rate-adjusted p below 0.01 and a log2 fold-change of 1. As an exploratory analysis of dynamics, PCA with hierarchical clustering was applied to max-normalized trajectories of the 1000 most abundant clonotypes. Separately sequenced CD4+ and CD8+ repertoires were used to assign a CD4 or CD8 phenotype to each responding clone. TCRdb itself trimmed the public reads at Q25 with fastp, ran MiXCR and retained productive beta chains. Rows with a matching CDR3 protein are joined into one entry that keeps the most common DNA and genes. It is TCRdb's table, rather than the study itself, that gives the V and J calls and clone size. For this sample the table gives 290,000 or so distinct CDR3 sequences, of which roughly a fifth were detected only once. The top ten clones comprise 20% to 25% of the sample.

PBMCs were isolated by Ficoll-Paque density gradient centrifugation. Sample: PBMCs or a T cell subset sorted from them (not recorded which). The clonotype was recovered from a man aged 18 to 35 who had mild COVID-19 (a few samples of this study predate the infection). The sample titles of this study are shuffled in the database, so cell type and time point are left out; the donor was told from shared clones.

This receptor has the CDR3 CASSEGGGYEQYV. Read as DNA, the sequence is TGTGCCAGCAGCGAAGGGGGGGGCTACGAGCAGTACGTC. Rearrangement joined TRBV5-6 to TRBJ2-7; the D gene is perhaps TRBD2, on 7 matching bases. Deletion took 4 bases off V and 3 bases off J, with a span of 11 bases between the germline ends. CDR1 and CDR2, per the germline V gene, are SGHDT and YYEEEE. The CDR3 contains 13 residues, cysteine and valine counted. Only CDR3 DNA is held: 39 bases, read in frame from base 1.